These T cell receptor beta chains were read from a single sample in a study of Tregs in tolerant kidney transplant recipients. Sequencing was performed with immunoSEQ multiplex PCR; in TCRdb, only in-frame clones are kept and a portion is missing. Of tens of thousands of clones listed, 90% to 95% are singletons. The source material was CD4+ T cells from blood (PBMCs), sampled 24 months after the transplant. These receptors were collected from a human patient who received a combined kidney and bone marrow transplant. These T cells may partly come from the graft donor. Each CDR3 is given with its conserved first and last residue. Fields, in order: V gene, J gene, clone size, D gene, CDR3 DNA, CDR3 protein. D genes are given only for firm matches. Expanded clones are given a class, and other clones once, few, many or no size at all.

TRBV29-1	TRBJ2-4	.	TRBD1	TGCAGCGTTGAAGGGCGACAGGGTCTAAGTCGAGCCAAAAACATTCAGTACTTC	CSVEGRQGLSRAKNIQYF
TRBV11-2	TRBJ1-2	.	.	TGTGCCAGCAGCTCCTTATCCGGCTATGGCTACACCTTC	CASSSLSGYGYTF
TRBV11-3	TRBJ2-3	.	TRBD2	TGTGCCAGCAGCTACCCTAGCGGGAGGGCCCAAGATACGCAGTATTTT	CASSYPSGRAQDTQYF
TRBV5-1	TRBJ2-7	.	.	TGCGCCAGCAGTCCCGGCACCCGACAGAAGTGGGAGCAGTACTTC	CASSPGTRQKWEQYF
TRBV19	TRBJ2-7	.	.	TGTGCCAGTAGTAGACAGACCAGCTCCTACGAGCAGTACTTC	CASSRQTSSYEQYF
TRBV6-5	TRBJ1-2	.	.	TGTGCCAGCCTTCCCGCAGGCCGAAACTATGGCTACACCTTC	CASLPAGRNYGYTF
TRBV11-3	TRBJ2-3	.	.	TGTGCCAGCAGCTTAGAATCTAGCACAGATACGCAGTATTTT	CASSLESSTDTQYF
TRBV19	TRBJ2-5	.	TRBD2	TGTGCCAGCAGACCACTAGCTTCGGGAGGTGGAGAGACCCAGTACTTC	CASRPLASGGGETQYF
TRBV4-3	TRBJ1-1	few	TRBD1	TGCGCCAGCAGCCCCCGCCGGACAGGGCTTGCTGAAGCTTTCTTT	CASSPRRTGLAEAFF
TRBV5-5	TRBJ2-5	.	.	TGTGCCAGCAGCCCCGAGGCGCCCCAAGAGACCCAGTACTTC	CASSPEAPQETQYF
TRBV12-5	TRBJ2-7	.	.	TGTGCTAGTGCCACCGGGATGGGCGAGCAGTACTTC	CASATGMGEQYF
TRBV14	TRBJ2-5	.	TRBD2	TGTGCCAGCAGCCCCTTAGGGACTAGCAAACAAGAGACCCAGTACTTC	CASSPLGTSKQETQYF
TRBV5-8	TRBJ2-7	.	TRBD1	TGTGCCAGCAGCCGGCTACCGGGACAGGGGGACAGAGGATGGTACTTC	CASSRLPGQGDRGWYF
TRBV11-2	TRBJ2-7	.	.	TGTGCCAGCAGCTTAGCGGGACAAGGCTACGAGCAGTACTTC	CASSLAGQGYEQYF
TRBV6-6	TRBJ2-1	.	TRBD2	TGTGCCAGCAGAGAAACTAGCGGGGGCCCCAATGAGCAGTTCTTC	CASRETSGGPNEQFF
TRBV19	TRBJ1-5	.	TRBD1	TGTGCCAGTGGGGACAGGGTCAATCAGCCCCAGCATTTT	CASGDRVNQPQHF
TRBV5-1	TRBJ1-3	few	TRBD1	TGCGCCAGCAGCTTGGAGGGACAGGGGGCTGAAAACACCATATATTTT	CASSLEGQGAENTIYF
TRBV5-8	TRBJ2-7	.	TRBD1	TGTGCCAGCAGCTTGGGACAGGGTTTAAACGAGCAGTACTTC	CASSLGQGLNEQYF
TRBV19	TRBJ1-1	few	TRBD1	TGTGCCAGTAGCCATCCAGGGGGCGAGGACACTGAAGCTTTCTTT	CASSHPGGEDTEAFF
TRBV7-2	TRBJ2-7	few	TRBD2	TGTGCCAGCAGCCGGGGACTAGAAACCTACGAGCAGTACTTC	CASSRGLETYEQYF
TRBV6-1	TRBJ2-7	.	.	TGTGCCAGCAGTGTTGACAGTCCGAGCTCCTACGAGCAGTACTTC	CASSVDSPSSYEQYF
TRBV5-1	TRBJ2-1	.	.	TGCGCCAGCAGCGCGGACTACTACAATGAGCAGTTCTTC	CASSADYYNEQFF
TRBV7-2	TRBJ2-3	.	.	TGTGCCAGCAGCTTAGTTCCTGATACGCAGTATTTT	CASSLVPDTQYF
TRBV6-1	TRBJ2-3	.	.	TGTGCCAGCAGTGGGACTACAGATACGCAGTATTTT	CASSGTTDTQYF
TRBV19	TRBJ1-1	.	TRBD1	TGTGCCAGTAGCACCCGGACAGGGGGTAACACTGAAGCTTTCTTT	CASSTRTGGNTEAFF
TRBV6-6	TRBJ2-1	once	TRBD1	TGTGCCAGCAGTTACTCCCGGGACAGGGTCAATGAGCAGTTCTTC	CASSYSRDRVNEQFF
TRBV6-6	TRBJ1-4	.	.	TGTGCCAGCAGTTCATCCGGGAACCAGAAGCTGTTTTTT	CASSSSGNQKLFF
TRBV11-3	TRBJ2-7	.	TRBD1	TGTGCCAGCAGTACCGGGGGACAGGGCCCCTACGAGCAGTACTTC	CASSTGGQGPYEQYF
TRBV7-3	TRBJ2-1	.	TRBD2	TGTGCCAGCAGCCCGGGACTCTGGGGACTAGCGGGGGAGCAGTTCTTC	CASSPGLWGLAGEQFF
TRBV2	TRBJ1-5	.	.	TGTGCCAGCAGTTTCCTGGAGAATCAGCCCCAGCATTTT	CASSFLENQPQHF
TRBV18	TRBJ1-2	.	TRBD1	TGTGCCAGCTCAGGCCGGGACAGGGGTAGCTATGGCTACACCTTC	CASSGRDRGSYGYTF
TRBV4-2	TRBJ2-7	.	TRBD2	TGTGCCAGCAGCTACCGGACTAGCGGGGGCTCCTACGAGCAGTACTTC	CASSYRTSGGSYEQYF
TRBV5-6	TRBJ1-1	.	.	TGTGCCAGCAGCTTACAGGGATGGACTGAAGCTTTCTTT	CASSLQGWTEAFF
TRBV7-2	TRBJ2-7	.	.	TGTGCCAGCAGCTTAGCGGGGTATCGGGACTGGCAGTACTTC	CASSLAGYRDWQYF
TRBV19	TRBJ2-7	.	TRBD1	TGTGCCAGTCCCCCAAGGGTGGACAGGGGATCCTACGAGCAGTACTTC	CASPPRVDRGSYEQYF
TRBV7-9	TRBJ1-1	once	.	TGTGCCAGCAGCTTAGCTCGGGGTGTGGAAGCTTTCTTT	CASSLARGVEAFF
TRBV11-3	TRBJ2-2	.	.	TGTGCCAGCAGCGTTTCGGGGACACTAAAAGCAATCCGGGAGCTGTTTTTT	CASSVSGTLKAIRELFF
TRBV15	TRBJ2-2	.	.	TGTGCCACGGCAAGGGGTAACACCGGGGAGCTGTTTTTT	CATARGNTGELFF
TRBV10-3	TRBJ2-7	.	.	TGTGCCAGCCTCGAAGCCGGGGGAGAACACTACGAGCAGTACTTC	CASLEAGGEHYEQYF
TRBV5-5	TRBJ1-4	.	.	TGTGCCAGCAGCTTGGGCGGGCATGGGGAAAAACTGTTTTTT	CASSLGGHGEKLFF
TRBV5-5	TRBJ2-5	.	TRBD2	TGTGCCAGCAGCTTGGGTAACAGCGGGAGTGGAGAGACCCAGTACTTC	CASSLGNSGSGETQYF
TRBV21-1	TRBJ1-1	.	.	TGTGCCAGCAGCCACCCGACAGGGGAGGTAAACACTGAAGCTTTCTTT	CASSHPTGEVNTEAFF
TRBV6-6	TRBJ2-3	.	TRBD2	TGTGCCAGCAGCCATCTAGCGGGGGGCACAGATACGCAGTATTTT	CASSHLAGGTDTQYF
TRBV5-1	TRBJ2-2	.	TRBD2	TGCGCCAGCAGCTGGTGGGGGGGCACCGGGGAGCTGTTTTTT	CASSWWGGTGELFF
TRBV19	TRBJ1-5	.	.	TGTGCCAGTAGCCTGCCTGACTTTCAGCCCCAGCATTTT	CASSLPDFQPQHF
TRBV28	TRBJ1-2	.	.	TGTGCCAGCAGTTTAGGGCGGGTCCAGGGCTACACCTTC	CASSLGRVQGYTF
TRBV5-4	TRBJ2-1	.	.	TGTGCCAGCAGGTTTCAGGGCGAAGCAGATGAGCAGTTCTTC	CASRFQGEADEQFF
TRBV4-1	TRBJ2-5	once	.	TGCGCCAGCAGCCGAAGGGGGACCGTAGAGACCCAGTACTTC	CASSRRGTVETQYF
TRBV25-1	TRBJ2-3	.	.	TGTGCCAGCAGTGAACGAGGCGGTAGAGTCAATACGCAGTATTTT	CASSERGGRVNTQYF
TRBV6-5	TRBJ1-1	.	TRBD1	TGTGCCAGCAGCGACCAGACAGGGGTAACTGAAGCTTTCTTT	CASSDQTGVTEAFF
TRBV7-6	TRBJ2-1	.	TRBD2	TGTGCCAGCAAGCGACTAGCGGCTAATGAGCAGTTCTTC	CASKRLAANEQFF
TRBV28	TRBJ1-6	.	.	TGTGCCAGCAGTTACAGGGAGCGGTCACCCCTCCACTTT	CASSYRERSPLHF